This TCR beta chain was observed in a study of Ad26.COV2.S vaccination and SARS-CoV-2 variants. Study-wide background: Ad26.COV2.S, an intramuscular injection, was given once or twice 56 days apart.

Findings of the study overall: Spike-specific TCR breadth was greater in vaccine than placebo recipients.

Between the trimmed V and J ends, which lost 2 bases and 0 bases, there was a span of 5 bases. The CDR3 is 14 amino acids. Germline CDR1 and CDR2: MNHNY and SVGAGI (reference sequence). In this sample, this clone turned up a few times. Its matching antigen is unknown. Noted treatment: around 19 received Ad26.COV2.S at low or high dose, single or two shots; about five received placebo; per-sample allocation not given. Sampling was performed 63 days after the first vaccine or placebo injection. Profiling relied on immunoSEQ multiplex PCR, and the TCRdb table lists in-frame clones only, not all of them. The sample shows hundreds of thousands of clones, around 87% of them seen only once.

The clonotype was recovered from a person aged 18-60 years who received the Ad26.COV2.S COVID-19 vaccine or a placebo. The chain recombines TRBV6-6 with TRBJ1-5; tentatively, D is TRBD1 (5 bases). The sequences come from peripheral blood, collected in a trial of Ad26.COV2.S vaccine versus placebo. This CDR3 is CASSYGASNQPQHF. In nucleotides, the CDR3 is TGTGCCAGCAGTTACGGGGCTAGCAATCAGCCCCAGCATTTT.